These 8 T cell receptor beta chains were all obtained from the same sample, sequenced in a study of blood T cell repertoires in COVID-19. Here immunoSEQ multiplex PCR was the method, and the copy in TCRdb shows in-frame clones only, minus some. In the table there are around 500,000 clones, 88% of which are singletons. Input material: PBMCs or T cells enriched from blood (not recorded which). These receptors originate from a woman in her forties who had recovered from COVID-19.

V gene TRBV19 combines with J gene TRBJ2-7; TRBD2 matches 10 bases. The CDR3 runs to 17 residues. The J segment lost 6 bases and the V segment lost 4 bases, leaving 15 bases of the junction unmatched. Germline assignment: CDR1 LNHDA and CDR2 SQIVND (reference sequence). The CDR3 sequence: CASSKGLAGGPVGEQYF. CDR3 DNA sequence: TGTGCCAGTAGTAAGGGGTTAGCGGGAGGACCCGTCGGCGAGCAGTACTTC.

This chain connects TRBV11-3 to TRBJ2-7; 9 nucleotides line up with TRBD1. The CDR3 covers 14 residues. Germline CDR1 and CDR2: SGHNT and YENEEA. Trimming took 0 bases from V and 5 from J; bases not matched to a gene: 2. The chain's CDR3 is CASSLEGDRDEQYF. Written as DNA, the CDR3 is TGTGCCAGCAGCTTAGAAGGGGACAGGGACGAGCAGTACTTC. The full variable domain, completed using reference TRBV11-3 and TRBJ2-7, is EAGVVQSPRYKIIEKKQPVAFWCNPISGHNTLYWYLQNLGQGPELLIRYENEEAVDDSQLPKDRFSAERLKGVDSTLKIQPAELGDSAVYLCASSLEGDRDEQYFGPGTRLTVT.

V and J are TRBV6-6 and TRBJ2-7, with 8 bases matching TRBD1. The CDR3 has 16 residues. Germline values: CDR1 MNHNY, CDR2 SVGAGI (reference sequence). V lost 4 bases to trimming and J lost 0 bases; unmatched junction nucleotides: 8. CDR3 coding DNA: TGTGCCAGCAGTTGGCTAACCGGGACAGGCTCCTACGAGCAGTACTTC. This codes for CASSWLTGTGSYEQYF.

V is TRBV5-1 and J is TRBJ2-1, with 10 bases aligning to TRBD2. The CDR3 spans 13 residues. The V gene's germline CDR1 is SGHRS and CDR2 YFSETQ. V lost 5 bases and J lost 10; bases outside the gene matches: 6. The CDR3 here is CASRFTSGTEQFF. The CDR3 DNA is TGCGCCAGCAGATTCACTAGCGGGACAGAGCAGTTCTTC.

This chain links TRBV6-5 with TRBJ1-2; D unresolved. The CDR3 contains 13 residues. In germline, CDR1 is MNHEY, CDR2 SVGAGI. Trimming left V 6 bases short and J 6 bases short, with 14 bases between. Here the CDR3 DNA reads TGTGCCAGCAGCCCCTGGCAAAGTGATGGCTACACCTTC. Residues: CASSPWQSDGYTF.

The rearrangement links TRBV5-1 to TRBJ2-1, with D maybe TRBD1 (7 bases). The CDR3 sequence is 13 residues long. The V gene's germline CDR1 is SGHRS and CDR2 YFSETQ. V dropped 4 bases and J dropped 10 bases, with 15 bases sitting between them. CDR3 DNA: TGCGCCAGCAGCGGAGGGACAGTCCCCGAGCAGTTCTTC. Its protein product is CASSGGTVPEQFF.

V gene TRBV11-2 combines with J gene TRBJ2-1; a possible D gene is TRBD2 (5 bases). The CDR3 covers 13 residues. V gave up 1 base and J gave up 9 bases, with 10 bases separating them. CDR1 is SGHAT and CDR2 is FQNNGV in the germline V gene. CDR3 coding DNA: TGTGCCAGCAGCTTAGTGGGAGTTGGTGAGCAGTTCTTC. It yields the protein CASSLVGVGEQFF.

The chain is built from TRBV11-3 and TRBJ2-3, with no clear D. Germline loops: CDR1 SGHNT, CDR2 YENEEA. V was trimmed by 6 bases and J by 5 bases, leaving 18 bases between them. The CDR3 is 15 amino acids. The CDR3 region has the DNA TGTGCCAGCAGAGACGTTAGAGCGTTGGGAGATACGCAGTATTTT. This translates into CASRDVRALGDTQYF.